The 20 T cell receptor beta chains listed next were all sequenced from one sample in a study of Graves' ophthalmopathy and Graves' hyperthyroidism. For repertoire sequencing, the TCR beta CDR3 regions were amplified from RNA transcripts. The first-round RT-PCR employed HTBI primers together with the Qiagen OneStep RT-PCR kit. A multiplex PCR was then performed as the second round. TCRdb fed the multiplex PCR reads into MiXCR, producing one record per CDR3 protein. The data contain about 1.1 million distinct CDR3 sequences, 35% to 40% of them singletons. The sequencing input was peripheral blood or thyroid tissue (not recorded which). The receptor source for this set is an adult man with Graves' hyperthyroidism.

The rearrangement links TRBV4-1 to TRBJ1-5; D is unclear. The CDR3 is 14 amino acids. Trimming left V 1 base short and J 7 bases short, with 11 bases between. Germline CDR1 reads MGHRA; CDR2 reads YSYEKL. This chain's CDR3 is CASSQGPFNQPQHF. The CDR3 coding sequence is TGCGCCAGCAGCCAAGGACCCTTTAACCAGCCCCAGCATTTT.

The rearrangement joins TRBV27 to TRBJ1-4; maybe TRBD1 (6 bases). V dropped 3 bases and J dropped 4 bases, with 15 bases sitting between them. CDR3 size: 16 residues. Germline-derived CDR1 and CDR2 are MNHEY and SMNVEV (reference sequence). The CDR3 reads CASSFSAGTFNEKLFF. The DNA of the CDR3 is TGTGCCAGCAGTTTCTCGGCCGGGACATTTAATGAAAAACTGTTTTTT.

Concerning this clonotype: The junction and the germline gene differ at one end; a read error may be behind it. The gene calls are TRBV19 and TRBJ2-5, with D perhaps matching TRBD1 or TRBD2 (7 bases each). CDR3 length equals 17 residues. CDR1 is LNHDA and CDR2 is SQIVND in the germline V gene (reference sequence). Here the CDR3 DNA reads TGTGCCAGCTCACCGCTCCCTACAGGGGAGGGCCAGAAGACCCAGTATTTC. It encodes CASSPLPTGEGQKTQYF.

This clonotype was observed many times. The chain recombines TRBV7-2 with TRBJ2-5; TRBD1 is a possible D gene (5 bases). The CDR3 contains 15 residues. The germline V and J ends were trimmed by 4 bases and 2 bases, with 14 bases remaining between them. Germline V lookup: CDR1 SGHTA, CDR2 FQGNSA. The CDR3 DNA follows: TGTGCCAGCAGCTCAGATACGACAGTACAAGAGACCCAGTACTTC. It encodes CASSSDTTVQETQYF.

This clonotype showed up many times. The V and J genes are TRBV10-3 and TRBJ1-1; 7 bases agree with TRBD1. The CDR3 is made up of 15 amino acids. The V gene's germline CDR1 is ENHRY and CDR2 SYGVKD. Trimming at V came to 4 bases and at J to 2 bases, leaving 7 bases not matched to a gene. The CDR3 region is CAISGGQTINTEAFF. The CDR3 nucleotides read TGTGCCATCAGTGGGGGACAGACTATCAACACTGAAGCTTTCTTT.

This clonotype occurred many times. The chain has TRBV7-9 and TRBJ2-2; no firm D call. The CDR3 totals 13 residues. V lost 2 bases and J lost 3, with 4 bases in between. Germline values: CDR1 SEHNR, CDR2 FQNEAQ (reference sequence). The CDR3 bases are TGTGCCAGCAGCTTACAGCACACCGGGGAGCTGTTTTTT. This translates into CASSLQHTGELFF.

The CDR3 reads CASSYGGGETQYF. CDR3 coding DNA: TGTGCCAGCAGTTACGGGGGAGGGGAGACCCAGTACTTC. V gene TRBV6-5 combines with J gene TRBJ2-5; 7 bases map to TRBD2. This CDR3 contains 13 residues. Losses at the gene ends were 2 bases for V and 5 bases for J; bases not matched to a gene: 2. CDR1 is MNHEY and CDR2 is SVGAGI in the germline V gene.

This clonotype was seen more than once but under ten times. This sequence joins TRBV4-3 and TRBJ2-2, with unresolved D. Germline CDR1 reads LGHNA; CDR2 reads YSLEER. The CDR3 contains 14 residues. Trimming took 0 bases from V and 6 from J, leaving 8 bases between them. The CDR3 region is CASSQDQWSGELFF. CDR3 sequence (DNA): TGCGCCAGCAGCCAAGATCAATGGTCCGGGGAGCTGTTTTTT.

This clonotype was seen at least ten times. The chain couples TRBV11-2 to TRBJ1-3; D not certain. The V end was cut by 0 bases, the J end by 0 bases, with 3 bases between. Germline loops: CDR1 SGHAT, CDR2 FQNNGV. The CDR3 loop spans 14 amino acids. The CDR3 DNA is TGTGCCAGCAGCTTAGACTCCTCTGGAAACACCATATATTTT. Amino acids: CASSLDSSGNTIYF.

This clonotype was detected ten times or more. The rearrangement links TRBV12-3 or TRBV12-4 to TRBJ1-5; 8 bases fit TRBD1. This CDR3 has 16 amino acids. V trimming: 6 bases; J trimming: 0 bases; junction bases outside the gene matches: 7. The CDR3 spells CASRKGQVISNQPQHF. The CDR3 bases are TGTGCCAGCAGAAAGGGACAGGTTATTAGCAATCAGCCCCAGCATTTT.

This clonotype was counted many times. The V and J genes are TRBV10-3 and TRBJ1-6; no clear D gene. The CDR3 is 13 residues long. Trimming stripped 6 bases from V and 6 bases from J, with 9 bases between. Germline V gene lookup returns CDR1 ENHRY and CDR2 SYGVKD. The CDR3 spells CAISPGSNSPLHF. CDR3 DNA sequence: TGTGCCATCAGCCCGGGGAGTAATTCACCCCTCCACTTT.

The chain joins TRBV11-2 to TRBJ2-5, with D perhaps TRBD1 or TRBD2 (5 bases each). The CDR3 loop spans 14 amino acids. The V gene's germline CDR1 is SGHAT and CDR2 FQNNGV. V lost 4 bases to trimming and J lost 5 bases, with 14 bases between them. Here the CDR3 DNA reads TGTGCCAGCAGCTCGGGACCGTCCCTCGAGACCCAGTACTTC. Protein sequence: CASSSGPSLETQYF.

This clonotype was observed many times. The chain couples TRBV7-2 to TRBJ1-1; D gene ambiguous. The CDR3 is 12 amino acids. Per germline, CDR1 SGHTA and CDR2 FQGNSA. V lost 5 bases, J lost 2 bases, and 6 bases lay in between. The CDR3 reads CASSESNTEAFF. The CDR3 DNA sequence: TGTGCCAGCAGCGAAAGTAACACTGAAGCTTTCTTT.

This clonotype came up many times. The chain combines TRBV6-5 with TRBJ1-5; D is ambiguous. With 6 bases removed from V and 1 base from J, the gap between germline ends came to 13 bases. Looked up from germline, CDR1 is MNHEY and CDR2 is SVGAGI. The CDR3 has 15 residues. The CDR3 DNA follows: TGTGCCAGCAGCAGGTCACGGAGCAGCAATCAGCCCCAGCATTTT. Amino acid sequence: CASSRSRSSNQPQHF.

The J gene is TRBJ1-5, the V gene TRBV13, with D perhaps TRBD1 (6 bases). The CDR3 is made up of 17 amino acids. The V and J ends lost 8 bases and 0 bases respectively, with 20 bases between them. CDR1 is PRHDT, CDR2 FYEKMQ, per germline (reference sequence). The CDR3 region has the DNA TGTGCCAGCTCACCGCGACGGGGGGCCGATAGCAATCAGCCCCAGCATTTT. It encodes CASSPRRGADSNQPQHF.

Worth noting for this clonotype: At one end the junction does not follow the germline gene, possibly because of a read error. The chain couples TRBV7-2 to TRBJ1-3; TRBD1 aligns across 9 bases. CDR1 and CDR2 from the germline V gene are SGHTA and FQGNSA. The CDR3 runs 17 residues. As DNA, the CDR3 is TGTGCCAGCAGCGTAGCTACAGGGGGCGGTTCTGGAAACACCATATATTTT. Translating gives CASSVATGGGSGNTIYF.

The chain has TRBV7-2 and TRBJ2-7; the D gene could be TRBD1 or TRBD2 (5 bases each). The CDR3 spans 13 residues. Germline loops: CDR1 SGHTA, CDR2 FQGNSA. Trimming pared 8 bases from V and 3 bases from J, leaving 14 bases between. The CDR3 loop is CASSPGANYEQYF. CDR3 nucleotides: TGTGCCAGCTCCCCCGGGGCGAACTACGAGCAGTACTTC.

In this sample, this clonotype turned up many times. This sequence joins TRBV19 and TRBJ1-5; TRBD1 might be the D (5 bases). This CDR3 spans 14 amino acids. The ends were cut back, 3 bases at V and 9 bases at J, with 15 bases in the middle. Germline V lookup: CDR1 LNHDA, CDR2 SQIVND (reference sequence). The CDR3 DNA reads as TGTGCCAGTAGTATTTTACAGGACTGGAGGCCCCAGCATTTT. It specifies CASSILQDWRPQHF.

The CDR3 loop is CASSGGDRGPWAQETQYF. The CDR3 nucleotides are TGTGCCAGCAGTGGGGGTGACAGGGGGCCCTGGGCCCAAGAGACCCAGTACTTC. The chain employs TRBV2 and TRBJ2-5, with 10 bases lining up with TRBD1. Germline assignment: CDR1 SNHLY and CDR2 FYNNEI. V shed 4 bases and J 1 base; nucleotides not matched to a gene: 12. The CDR3 is made up of 18 amino acids.

At least ten counts were recorded for this clonotype. The V gene is TRBV7-9, the J gene TRBJ1-4; TRBD1 matches at 10 bases. CDR1 and CDR2 (germline): SEHNR, FQNEAQ (reference sequence). With 3 bases clipped from V and 7 bases from J, the junction kept 8 bases outside the gene matches. The CDR3 is 16 residues long. CDR3 bases: TGTGCCAGCAGCTTCGAGCGGACAGGGGGGAGTGAAAAACTGTTTTTT. Protein sequence: CASSFERTGGSEKLFF.